The 27 T cell receptor beta chains in this list originate from one sample, sequenced in a study of Ad26.COV2.S vaccination and SARS-CoV-2 variants. Produced via immunoSEQ multiplex PCR; TCRdb's table is partial and in-frame only. The sample consists of hundreds of thousands of clones, roughly 86% of them appearing once. Specified treatment: 19 received Ad26.COV2.S at low or high dose, single or two shots; five or six received placebo; per-sample allocation not given. Samples analyzed were those drawn on day 63 after the first vaccine or placebo injection. This specimen was peripheral blood, taken in a trial of Ad26.COV2.S vaccine versus placebo. These receptors were collected from a person aged 18 to 59 who received the Ad26.COV2.S COVID-19 vaccine or a placebo.

This clone was seen a single time. CDR3 amino acids: CSATGVWTQYF. The CDR3 bases are TGCAGTGCGACAGGGGTGTGGACCCAGTACTTC. The gene calls are TRBV20-1 and TRBJ2-5, with TRBD1 matching over 8 bases. The CDR3 has 11 residues. Trimming took 6 bases from V and 7 from J; bases not matched to a gene: 4. Germline V gene lookup returns CDR1 DFQATT and CDR2 SNEGSKA (reference sequence).

This rearrangement joins TRBV19 to TRBJ2-7; 10 nucleotides align to TRBD1. The CDR3 consists of 15 residues. Per germline, CDR1 LNHDA and CDR2 SQIVND (reference sequence). The trim removed 4 bases at V and 3 bases at J, leaving 6 bases unmatched. The CDR3 sequence: CASSKTGTGVYEQYF. The CDR3 region has the DNA TGTGCCAGTAGTAAGACCGGGACAGGGGTCTACGAGCAGTACTTC.

The chain is built from TRBV11-2 and TRBJ2-1; D not resolved. Germline CDR1 SGHAT, CDR2 FQNNGV. The CDR3 length is 16 residues. V was clipped by 7 bases and J by 5 bases, with 21 bases between them. CDR3 nucleotides: TGTGCCAGCACCCAATCTTGGGGTCTTGAGGACAATGAGCAGTTCTTC. It translates to CASTQSWGLEDNEQFF.

The V call is TRBV5-6, the J call TRBJ1-5; no definite D call. The CDR3 totals 12 residues. V was cut by 1 base and J by 6 bases, with 5 bases left in between. CDR1 SGHDT and CDR2 YYEEEE come from the germline V gene. CDR3: CASSLLAQPQHF. The CDR3 bases are TGTGCCAGCAGCTTGTTGGCTCAGCCCCAGCATTTT.

The chain links TRBV5-1 to TRBJ2-1; tentatively, D is TRBD1 (6 bases). This CDR3 spans 13 amino acids. The V gene lost 0 bases and the J gene lost 7 bases, with 8 bases spanning the gap. Germline V gene sequence: CDR1 SGHRS, CDR2 YFSETQ. This CDR3 reads CASSLGGRNEQFF. CDR3 bases: TGCGCCAGCAGCTTGGGGGGGCGGAATGAGCAGTTCTTC.

V is TRBV6-1 and J is TRBJ2-1; 9 nucleotides agree with TRBD2. CDR1 and CDR2 from the germline V gene are MNHNS and SASEGT. V was pared by 3 bases and J by 10 bases, with 16 bases of the junction left unmatched. This CDR3 region has 17 residues. CDR3 nucleotides: TGTGCCAGCAGTGACGGACTAACCGGGACTAGCCTACGGGAGCAGTTCTTC. It translates to CASSDGLTGTSLREQFF.

Worth noting for this clone: This specimen includes other DNA sequences encoding the same CDR3. The chain carries TRBV7-2 and TRBJ2-7; tentatively, D is TRBD2 (5 bases). The CDR3 length is 14 residues. V was pared by 1 base and J by 2 bases, with 9 bases between. The germline gives CDR1 SGHTA, CDR2 FQGNSA. The DNA for the CDR3 is TGTGCCAGCAGCTTAGGGACTGGGACCTACGAGCAGTACTTC. Residues: CASSLGTGTYEQYF.

The gene calls are TRBV2 and TRBJ1-5, with D maybe TRBD1 (5 bases). CDR1 is SNHLY, CDR2 FYNNEI, per germline. This CDR3 has 14 amino acids. The germline V and J ends were trimmed by 5 bases and 3 bases, with 11 bases remaining between them. The CDR3 spells CASSKGGDNQPQHF. CDR3 nucleotides: TGTGCCAGCAGTAAGGGAGGGGACAATCAGCCCCAGCATTTT. Full variable domain (rest looked up from reference TRBV2 and TRBJ1-5): EPEVTQTPSHQVTQMGQEVILRCVPISNHLYFYWYRQILGQKVEFLVSFYNNEISEKSEIFDDQFSVERPDGSNFTLKIRSTKLEDSAMYFCASSKGGDNQPQHFGDGTRLSIL.

The genes are TRBV2 and TRBJ2-6; D unclear. Trimming pared 8 bases from V and 5 bases from J, leaving 10 bases between. Germline CDR1 reads SNHLY; CDR2 reads FYNNEI. This CDR3 is built from 13 residues. CDR3 region: CASSGSWANVLTF. The CDR3 coding sequence is TGTGCCAGCTCCGGGTCTTGGGCCAACGTCCTGACTTTC.

The gene calls are TRBV5-6 and TRBJ1-2; no definite D call. The CDR3 covers 14 residues. In germline, CDR1 is SGHDT, CDR2 YYEEEE. Trimming left V 2 bases short and J 4 bases short, with 12 bases between. The CDR3 DNA sequence: TGTGCCAGCAGCTTCTCGTGGGGTGGCTATGGCTACACCTTC. Translation gives CASSFSWGGYGYTF.

J is TRBJ1-1 and V is TRBV29-1; D remains unclear. Deletions cut 5 bases from V and 5 bases from J, with 15 bases between. The CDR3 has 13 residues. The germline CDR1 and CDR2 sequences are SQVTM and ANQGSEA. CDR3 protein: CSVLVSEPTEAFF. In DNA, the CDR3 is TGCAGCGTTCTCGTGTCAGAGCCAACTGAAGCTTTCTTT.

The chain carries TRBV5-6 and TRBJ1-6, with no clear D. Trimming stripped 4 bases from V and 8 bases from J, with 10 bases between. The CDR3 covers 13 residues. Germline V gene data show CDR1 as SGHDT and CDR2 as YYEEEE. CDR3 loop: CASSPTRDSPLHF. CDR3 DNA: TGTGCCAGCAGCCCAACGCGTGATTCACCCCTCCACTTT. Drawing the rest from reference TRBV5-6 and TRBJ1-6, the complete variable domain is DAGVTQSPTHLIKTRGQQVTLRCSPKSGHDTVSWYQQALGQGPQFIFQYYEEEERQRGNFPDRFSGHQFPNYSSELNVNALLLGDSALYLCASSPTRDSPLHFGNGTRLTVT.

This rearrangement joins TRBV18 to TRBJ1-5; the D is unclear. Germline V gene sequence: CDR1 KGHSH, CDR2 LQKENI. V dropped 2 bases and J dropped 5 bases, with 7 bases sitting between them. The CDR3 is 13 residues long. The CDR3 coding sequence is TGTGCCAGCTCACCAGGGTTCGATCAGCCCCAGCATTTT. This encodes CASSPGFDQPQHF.

This clone was picked up one time. This chain connects TRBV11-2 to TRBJ2-7, with D hard to call. The CDR3 is 11 amino acids. Germline V gives CDR1 SGHAT, CDR2 FQNNGV. Trimming stripped 4 bases from V and 8 bases from J, with 9 bases between. The CDR3 loop is CASSSLLKQYF. Written as DNA, the CDR3 is TGTGCCAGCAGCTCCCTCTTAAAGCAGTACTTC.

The chain is built from TRBV5-6 and TRBJ1-2, with no clear D. CDR3 length: 14 amino acids. Germline lookup yields CDR1 SGHDT and CDR2 YYEEEE. Trimming removed 6 bases at V and 10 bases at J, with 22 bases between. The CDR3 loop is CASTEAGRNVDYTF. CDR3 DNA sequence: TGTGCCAGCACCGAAGCCGGAAGGAATGTTGACTACACCTTC.

This clone was found once. This sequence joins TRBV5-6 and TRBJ1-1, with TRBD1 matching over 9 bases. Germline values: CDR1 SGHDT, CDR2 YYEEEE. V shed 3 bases and J 1 base; nucleotides not matched to a gene: 1. CDR3 length: 14 residues. The CDR3 region is CASSWGQGNTEAFF. The CDR3, as DNA: TGTGCCAGCAGCTGGGGACAGGGGAACACTGAAGCTTTCTTT.

The chain has TRBV5-1 and TRBJ1-2, with 9 positions matching TRBD1. V gave up 4 bases and J gave up 3 bases; unmatched junction bases: 13. The CDR3 is 17 residues long. Germline V CDR1 and CDR2: SGHRS, YFSETQ. The CDR3 region has the DNA TGCGCCAGCAGCCCCGGGACAGGGACTTTGGAGTACTATGGCTACACCTTC. This translates into CASSPGTGTLEYYGYTF. The full variable domain, in which reference TRBV5-1 and TRBJ1-2 provide the parts outside the CDR3, is KAGVTQTPRYLIKTRGQQVTLSCSPISGHRSVSWYQQTPGQGLQFLFEYFSETQRNKGNFPGRFSGRQFSNSRSEMNVSTLELGDSALYLCASSPGTGTLEYYGYTFGSGTRLTVV.

The rearrangement uses TRBV12-5 and TRBJ1-2; D is undetermined. The CDR3 consists of 11 residues. Trimming removed 5 bases from V and 2 bases from J, with 3 bases in between. From germline, CDR1 is LGHNT and CDR2 FRNRAP. CDR3 region: CASGLNYGYTF. The CDR3 DNA sequence: TGTGCTAGTGGTCTGAACTATGGCTACACCTTC.

This clone was counted a single time. Other DNA sequences in this sample translate to the same CDR3. The chain links TRBV18 to TRBJ1-2; possible D gene TRBD1, 5 bases. This CDR3 is 13 amino acids long. CDR1 is KGHSH, CDR2 LQKENI, per germline. Trimming pared 3 bases from V and 2 bases from J, leaving 7 bases between. The CDR3 loop is CASSPDRNYGYTF. The CDR3 DNA follows: TGTGCCAGCTCACCCGACAGAAACTATGGCTACACCTTC.

The chain joins TRBV4-1 to TRBJ2-5; tentative D call: TRBD2 (5 bases). Trimming removed 0 bases at V and 6 bases at J, with 17 bases between. Germline V lookup: CDR1 MGHRA, CDR2 YSYEKL. The length of the CDR3 is 16 residues. The CDR3 protein is CASSQDPAEVGKTQYF. The CDR3, as DNA: TGCGCCAGCAGCCAAGATCCAGCGGAAGTGGGAAAGACCCAGTACTTC.

The chain has TRBV11-2 and TRBJ1-3; maybe TRBD1 (5 bases). Germline loops: CDR1 SGHAT, CDR2 FQNNGV. Trimming removed 5 bases at V and 8 bases at J, with 13 bases between. The CDR3 length is 13 residues. CDR3 in amino acids: CASSPGGGDTIYF. The CDR3 DNA reads as TGTGCCAGCAGCCCCGGGGGAGGGGACACCATATATTTT.

This sequence joins TRBV7-2 and TRBJ2-3; D not resolved. Germline V gives CDR1 SGHTA, CDR2 FQGNSA. The CDR3 spans 12 residues. Trimming took off 5 bases at V and 5 bases at J, with 8 bases between the two ends. CDR3 in amino acids: CASSPYIDTQYF. DNA for the CDR3: TGTGCCAGCAGCCCGTATATAGATACGCAGTATTTT.

The chain recombines TRBV6-5 with TRBJ1-2; the D gene is possibly TRBD1 (5 bases). Germline CDR1 reads MNHEY; CDR2 reads SVGAGI. The CDR3 totals 14 residues. Trimming shortened V by 4 bases and J by 1 base, and 10 bases separated the two germline ends. CDR3 protein: CASSSPGGNYGYTF. The CDR3 nucleotides are TGTGCCAGCAGTTCCCCCGGGGGTAACTATGGCTACACCTTC.

The chain joins TRBV5-1 to TRBJ2-7; a possible D gene is TRBD2 (5 bases). V was shortened by 0 bases and J by 3 bases, with 7 bases between the two germline ends. The CDR3 is made up of 13 amino acids. In germline, CDR1 is SGHRS, CDR2 YFSETQ. The CDR3 here is CASSLEEGYEQYF. The CDR3 bases are TGCGCCAGCAGCTTGGAAGAGGGCTACGAGCAGTACTTC.

The rearrangement links TRBV12-1 to TRBJ2-5; the table's D call of TRBD2 was not tested on the DNA. TRBV12-1 is a pseudogene segment. The CDR3 covers 15 residues. Here the CDR3 reads CASSPSGLIRETQYF. The DNA for the CDR3 is TGTGCCAGCAGCCCTTCCGGACTTATCCGGGAGACCCAGTACTTC.

The chain employs TRBV9 and TRBJ1-3, with a possible D match to TRBD1 (5 bases). CDR3 length: 14 amino acids. Deletions cut 3 bases from V and 10 bases from J, with 17 bases between. CDR1 and CDR2 from the germline V gene are SGDLS and YYNGEE. As DNA, the CDR3 is TGTGCCAGCAGCGAAGGACAACCCCGGGGGACCATATATTTT. This codes for CASSEGQPRGTIYF.

The chain is built from TRBV13 and TRBJ1-5; D gene uncertain. In germline, CDR1 is PRHDT, CDR2 FYEKMQ (reference sequence). Trimming shortened V by 3 bases and J by 3 bases, and 12 bases separated the two germline ends. The CDR3 is made up of 15 amino acids. Here the CDR3 DNA reads TGTGCCAGCAGCTTTAGAAGGGCCACCAATCAGCCCCAGCATTTT. It specifies CASSFRRATNQPQHF.